This TCR beta chain appears in the sequencing data of a study of T cells in Graves' hyperthyroidism and ophthalmopathy. This clonotype was picked up a small number of times. The germline gives CDR1 KGHDR, CDR2 SFDVKD. CDR3 length: 17 residues. Trimming removed 1 base at V and 6 bases at J, with 17 bases between. From RNA transcripts, TCR beta CDR3 regions were amplified. RT-PCR in the first round (using the HTBI primer set) targeted the TCR CDR3. TCRdb processed the multiplex PCR reads anew with MiXCR; each CDR3 protein has one entry. Among roughly 170,000 distinct CDR3 sequences listed, 15% to 20% were seen once.

Material for sequencing was blood. This chain uses TRBV24-1 with TRBJ1-4, with D unclear. The receptor was derived from a woman between 50 and 59 years old with Graves' hyperthyroidism. The CDR3 protein is CATSDFPKPGRDEKLFF. The CDR3 DNA reads TGTGCCACCAGTGATTTTCCCAAACCGGGGAGGGATGAAAAACTGTTTTTT.